This TCR beta chain comes out of a study of OX40 agonist ivuxolimab in advanced cancers. At the level of the study: Every 2 weeks, patients received ivuxolimab intravenously, dosed at 0.01 to 10 mg/kg. Having had anti-PD-1, anti-PD-L1 or anti-CTLA-4 therapy before was allowed, and roughly 38% had some.

General observations from the study: CD4+ and CD8+ blood T cells expanded clonally by week 6 at 0.1 to 3.0 mg/kg. Undetermined was the antigen specificity of the expanded peripheral T cells.

TCRdb's copy holds only in-frame clones and misses some; the assay was immunoSEQ multiplex PCR. The sample consists of about 73,000 clones, about 93% of them appearing once. This CDR3 is built from 14 residues. Germline CDR1 SGHNT, CDR2 YYREEE (reference sequence). V was pared by 2 bases and J by 3 bases, with 3 bases of the junction left unmatched. Points on this clone: Its specificity is not known.

The sequence derives from an adult with an advanced solid tumor such as melanoma, head and neck, liver or kidney cancer. The rearrangement links TRBV5-4 to TRBJ2-3; 7 bases agree with TRBD2. Source: CD4+ or CD8+ T cells sorted from blood, taken in a trial of the OX40 agonist ivuxolimab. The CDR3 DNA reads TGTGCCAGCAGCTTTGGCGGGAGAACAGATACGCAGTATTTT. This translates into CASSFGGRTDTQYF.